Following are 21 T cell receptor beta chains from one sample sequenced in a study of CD8 T cells in ankylosing spondylitis. A single record per CDR3 protein comes from TCRdb applying MiXCR to the 5' RACE reads. The table records over 150,000 distinct CDR3 sequences, around 13% of them present only once. Input material: blood, either unsorted or a sorted T cell fraction (not recorded which). These receptors were obtained from a male donor with ankylosing spondylitis or in good health (not recorded which).

This clonotype has ten or more counts. J is TRBJ2-1 and V is TRBV27; D is ambiguous. This CDR3 region has 13 residues. V lost 3 bases to trimming and J lost 4 bases, with 7 bases between them. CDR1 and CDR2 from the germline V gene are MNHEY and SMNVEV (reference sequence). CDR3 DNA: TGTGCCAGCAGTTTCGGAAAATACAATGAGCAGTTCTTC. It is translated as CASSFGKYNEQFF.

This chain links TRBV6-5 with TRBJ1-4, with unresolved D. Germline V gene data show CDR1 as MNHEY and CDR2 as SVGAGI. The CDR3 runs 13 residues. Trimming removed 0 bases at V and 2 bases at J, with 1 base between. CDR3 bases: TGTGCCAGCAGTTACTCGACTAATGAAAAACTGTTTTTT. Protein: CASSYSTNEKLFF.

This clonotype occurred a few times. The chain links TRBV6-1 to TRBJ2-1; 11 nucleotides match TRBD2. Germline CDR1 and CDR2: MNHNS and SASEGT. The CDR3 spans 15 residues. J lost 6 bases, V lost 4 bases, and 5 bases had no gene match. The CDR3 region has the DNA TGTGCCAGCAGTGCGGTAGCGGGAGGGCTCAATGAGCAGTTCTTC. It yields the protein CASSAVAGGLNEQFF.

This clonotype was detected a few times. The chain links TRBV5-1 to TRBJ1-2, with D unresolved. Germline-derived CDR1 and CDR2 are SGHRS and YFSETQ. The CDR3 contains 16 residues. Between the trimmed V and J ends, which lost 5 bases and 0 bases, there was a span of 17 bases. CDR3 sequence reads: CASRRSDGRTNYGYTF. The CDR3 region has the DNA TGCGCCAGCAGACGAAGCGACGGACGAACTAACTATGGCTACACCTTC.

Ten or more counts support this clonotype. The chain uses TRBV29-1 and TRBJ2-7; TRBD1 or TRBD2 may be the D gene (7 bases each). The CDR3 has 14 residues. The germline gives CDR1 SQVTM, CDR2 ANQGSEA. The ends were cut back, 7 bases at V and 2 bases at J, with 18 bases in the middle. The CDR3 DNA follows: TGCAGCGCGGAGGGGGCTAGCGGCCCCTACGAGCAGTACTTC. Amino acid sequence: CSAEGASGPYEQYF.

The chain carries TRBV7-9 and TRBJ2-5; no definite D call. The CDR3 loop spans 12 amino acids. V lost 6 bases to trimming and J lost 6 bases, with 11 bases between them. CDR1 is SEHNR and CDR2 is FQNEAQ in the germline V gene (reference sequence). As DNA, the CDR3 is TGTGCCAGCAGACCCCCTAGAAAGACCCAGTACTTC. Translated: CASRPPRKTQYF. The full variable domain, rest sourced from reference TRBV7-9 and TRBJ2-5, is DTGVSQNPRHKITKRGQNVTFRCDPISEHNRLYWYRQTLGQGPEFLTYFQNEAQLEKSRLLSDRFSAERPKGSFSTLEIQRTEQGDSAMYLCASRPPRKTQYFGPGTRLLVL.

V usage is TRBV11-3 and J usage is TRBJ2-1, with 10 positions matching TRBD2. Unmatched junction bases numbered 11, after V lost 5 bases and J lost 7 bases. The CDR3 spans 16 residues. The germline CDR1 and CDR2 sequences are SGHNT and YENEEA. The CDR3 sequence is CASSPPEGLASNEQFF. CDR3 in DNA: TGTGCCAGCAGCCCCCCTGAGGGACTAGCGAGTAATGAGCAGTTCTTC. Supplemented by reference TRBV11-3 and TRBJ2-1, the full variable domain reads EAGVVQSPRYKIIEKKQPVAFWCNPISGHNTLYWYLQNLGQGPELLIRYENEEAVDDSQLPKDRFSAERLKGVDSTLKIQPAELGDSAVYLCASSPPEGLASNEQFFGPGTRLTVL.

This clonotype was counted between two and nine times. V usage is TRBV14 and J usage is TRBJ2-2, with 7 nucleotides matching TRBD1. CDR1 SGHDN and CDR2 FVKESK come from the germline V gene. Trimming at V came to 1 base and at J to 4 bases, leaving 9 bases not matched to a gene. CDR3 length equals 17 residues. The CDR3 nucleotides are TGTGCCAGCAGCCAAGCACAGACAGGGCCGGGCACCGGGGAGCTGTTTTTT. Its protein is CASSQAQTGPGTGELFF.

The sample holds a few counts of this clonotype. This sequence joins TRBV30 and TRBJ2-1; D remains ambiguous. Per germline, CDR1 GTSNPN and CDR2 SVGIG (reference sequence). The V end was cut by 4 bases, the J end by 6 bases, with 13 bases between. This CDR3 has 13 amino acids. The CDR3, as DNA: TGTGCCTGGACCGCGTCGCATCCCAATGAGCAGTTCTTC. As protein: CAWTASHPNEQFF.

The J gene is TRBJ2-5, the V gene TRBV20-1; 7 bases line up with TRBD2. The CDR3 extends over 13 amino acids. Trimming took 2 bases from V and 4 from J; bases not matched to a gene: 4. Per germline, CDR1 DFQATT and CDR2 SNEGSKA (reference sequence). Here the CDR3 reads CSARWGGRETQYF. The CDR3 nucleotides read TGCAGTGCTAGATGGGGGGGGAGAGAGACCCAGTACTTC.

This rearrangement joins TRBV4-2 to TRBJ2-5; 7 bases match TRBD2. CDR1 and CDR2 from the germline V gene are LGHNA and YNFKEQ. This CDR3 comprises 15 residues. V dropped 3 bases and J dropped 4; count of bases not matched to a gene: 8. The DNA for the CDR3 is TGTGCCAGCAGCCATCCGACTAGCCGGACAGAGACCCAGTACTTC. As protein: CASSHPTSRTETQYF.

This clonotype was counted a few times. V and J are TRBV2 and TRBJ2-1; 10 nucleotides match TRBD2. The J segment lost 0 bases and the V segment lost 7 bases, leaving 12 bases of the junction unmatched. Germline CDR1 and CDR2: SNHLY and FYNNEI. The CDR3 is 18 amino acids. The CDR3 sequence: CASTDPSGGAGSYNEQFF. The CDR3 DNA is TGTGCCAGCACCGACCCGAGCGGGGGGGCGGGCTCCTACAATGAGCAGTTCTTC.

This clonotype was seen only a few times. The V gene is TRBV5-1, the J gene TRBJ2-1, with TRBD1 matching 9 bases. With 4 bases clipped from V and 3 bases from J, the junction kept 11 bases outside the gene matches. The CDR3 totals 17 residues. Germline assignment: CDR1 SGHRS and CDR2 YFSETQ. DNA of the CDR3: TGCGCCAGCAGCGTGGACAGGGGAACACTTATCTACAATGAGCAGTTCTTC. Amino acids: CASSVDRGTLIYNEQFF.

The V gene is TRBV7-9, the J gene TRBJ2-1, with 7 bases fitting TRBD1. Germline V lookup: CDR1 SEHNR, CDR2 FQNEAQ (reference sequence). The CDR3 spans 12 residues. J gave up 13 bases and V 5 bases, and 8 bases lay outside the gene matches. CDR3 DNA sequence: TGTGCCAGCAGCCCACAGGGGTCTGACCAGTTCTTC. This gives the protein CASSPQGSDQFF.

V usage is TRBV4-1 and J usage is TRBJ2-7; possible D gene TRBD2, 6 bases. Germline-derived CDR1 and CDR2 are MGHRA and YSYEKL. V lost 0 bases, J lost 0 bases, and 9 bases lay in between. This CDR3 contains 15 residues. CDR3 sequence: CASSQDPGASYEQYF. CDR3 coding DNA: TGCGCCAGCAGCCAAGACCCGGGAGCCTCCTACGAGCAGTACTTC.

This clonotype was observed a few times. This chain joins TRBV12-3 or TRBV12-4 and TRBJ1-2; no definite D call. The CDR3 consists of 15 residues. V lost 3 bases to trimming and J lost 6 bases, with 17 bases between them. The CDR3 DNA sequence: TGTGCCAGCAGTTTTGGGCATCAGGATACGGATGGCTACACCTTC. The encoded protein is CASSFGHQDTDGYTF.

The sample holds a few counts of this clonotype. This rearrangement joins TRBV7-9 to TRBJ2-7, with 7 bases that match TRBD1. With 5 bases clipped from V and 4 bases from J, the junction kept 8 bases outside the gene matches. From germline, CDR1 is SEHNR and CDR2 FQNEAQ (reference sequence). This CDR3 region has 14 residues. CDR3 sequence reads: CASSGRDSTYEQYF. CDR3 DNA: TGTGCCAGCAGCGGACGGGACAGTACTTACGAGCAGTACTTC.

This clonotype occurred a few times. The V call is TRBV11-1, the J call TRBJ2-1; TRBD2 matches 11 bases. The CDR3 has 18 residues. V was clipped by 3 bases and J by 4 bases; unmatched bases: 11. Germline assignment: CDR1 SGHAT and CDR2 FQDESV (reference sequence). CDR3 nucleotide sequence: TGTGCCAGCAGCTTCCCCCCGGCGACTAGCGGGACATACAATGAGCAGTTCTTC. Translated, it gives CASSFPPATSGTYNEQFF.

This clonotype was picked up a small number of times. The rearrangement links TRBV27 to TRBJ2-7; a weak D match, TRBD2 (5 bases). V was clipped by 4 bases and J by 0 bases, with 7 bases between them. This CDR3 has 13 amino acids. CDR1 MNHEY and CDR2 SMNVEV come from the germline V gene (reference sequence). The CDR3 sequence: CASSSEDSYEQYF. CDR3 nucleotides: TGTGCCAGCAGTTCGGAGGACTCCTACGAGCAGTACTTC.

This clonotype has only one observation. This sequence joins TRBV7-9 and TRBJ1-2, with 9 bases fitting TRBD1. Germline CDR1 reads SEHNR; CDR2 reads FQNEAQ (reference sequence). The CDR3 contains 15 residues. V gave up 6 bases and J gave up 4 bases; unmatched junction bases: 9. CDR3 amino acids: CASSSGTGSSYGYTF. CDR3 bases: TGTGCCAGCAGTTCCGGGACAGGGTCCTCCTATGGCTACACCTTC.

There are a few counts of this clonotype. The chain is built from TRBV4-1 and TRBJ2-1; D is ambiguous. Trimming left V 3 bases short and J 9 bases short, with 12 bases between. Germline CDR1 is MGHRA and CDR2 is YSYEKL. The CDR3 spans 13 residues. The CDR3 is CASSHTSRIEQFF. The CDR3 DNA reads TGCGCCAGCAGCCACACTTCTAGGATTGAGCAGTTCTTC.